These T cell receptor beta chains were read from a single sample in a study of blood T cells in healthy people across ages. TCRdb independently ran MiXCR on the 5' RACE reads; one entry per CDR3 protein. This sample has around 1,800,000 distinct CDR3 sequences; 35% to 50% occur once, and the top ten carry 20% to 25%. What was sequenced was blood. These receptors all stem from a human donor in good health. The CDR3 runs from the conserved cysteine through the conserved F or W. Fields, in order: clone size, J gene, D gene, V gene, CDR3 protein, CDR3 DNA. D genes are given only for firm matches. Clone size, where shown, is once, few, many, or a class for clones that have expanded.

few,TRBJ2-7,TRBD2,TRBV6-6,CATRTSGDLYEQYF,TGTGCCACAAGGACTAGCGGGGATCTCTACGAGCAGTACTTC
few,TRBJ2-5,.,TRBV11-2,CASSLTRTLQETQYF,TGTGCCAGCAGCTTAACTCGCACCCTCCAAGAGACCCAGTACTTC
.,TRBJ1-2,.,TRBV5-1,CASSATSGGYGYTF,TGCGCCAGCAGCGCTACCTCGGGAGGTTATGGCTACACCTTC
.,TRBJ1-1,.,TRBV5-1,CASSLIQAHLNTEAFF,TGCGCCAGCAGCTTGATACAGGCCCACCTGAACACTGAAGCTTTCTTT
.,TRBJ1-2,.,TRBV7-9,CASSFHLSPGYGYTF,TGTGCCAGCAGCTTCCACCTCAGTCCGGGCTATGGCTACACCTTC
many,TRBJ1-2,TRBD1,TRBV2,CASPRGQGGSYGYTF,TGTGCCAGCCCCCGAGGACAGGGAGGAAGCTATGGCTACACCTTC
.,TRBJ2-7,.,TRBV20-1,CSALTGRGYYEQYF,TGCAGTGCTCTGACAGGACGGGGCTACTACGAGCAGTACTTC
few,TRBJ2-1,TRBD1,TRBV7-9,CASSLNRGPSNEQFF,TGTGCCAGCAGCCTGAACAGGGGACCCAGCAATGAGCAGTTCTTC
few,TRBJ1-5,.,TRBV6-2/TRBV6-3,CASSYGGGFHQPQHF,TGTGCCAGCAGTTACGGCGGAGGGTTCCATCAGCCCCAGCATTTT
few,TRBJ2-5,TRBD1,TRBV13,CASSLGQDETQYF,TGTGCCAGCAGCTTGGGACAGGACGAGACCCAGTACTTC